This TCR beta chain was identified during a study of blood T cells in healthy people across ages. Next came a second PCR, run for roughly 7 to 12 cycles, which used a sample-barcoded 5' primer along with a J-beta primer mix. From the 5' RACE reads, TCRdb called clonotypes with MiXCR, one entry per CDR3 protein. The table lists hundreds of thousands of distinct CDR3 sequences, around two fifths of them singletons. V was cut by 4 bases and J by 4 bases, with 13 bases left in between. The CDR3 runs 13 residues. Germline V lookup: CDR1 SQVTM, CDR2 ANQGSEA. The TCR originated in a man older than 75 in good health. Sequencing was performed on blood. The chain is built from TRBV29-1 and TRBJ1-2; a weak D match, TRBD1 (5 bases). In DNA form, the CDR3 reads TGCAGCGTTGTCTGGAGGGGTGGCTATGGCTACACCTTC. Protein: CSVVWRGGYGYTF.